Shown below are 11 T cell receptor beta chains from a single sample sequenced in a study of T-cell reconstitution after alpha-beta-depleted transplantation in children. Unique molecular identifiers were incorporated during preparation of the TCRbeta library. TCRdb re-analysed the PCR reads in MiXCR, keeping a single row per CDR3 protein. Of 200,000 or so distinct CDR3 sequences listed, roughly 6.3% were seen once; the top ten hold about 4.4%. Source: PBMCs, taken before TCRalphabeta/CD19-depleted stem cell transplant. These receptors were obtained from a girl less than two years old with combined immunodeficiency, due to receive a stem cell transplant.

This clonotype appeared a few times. CDR3 sequence: CASSSNEGGSEFPYNEQFF. Here the CDR3 DNA reads TGTGCCAGCAGCTCAAACGAGGGCGGGAGCGAATTTCCGTACAATGAGCAGTTCTTC. This chain links TRBV11-1 with TRBJ2-1; 7 bases match TRBD2. The CDR3 covers 19 residues. CDR1 is SGHAT and CDR2 is FQDESV in the germline V gene (reference sequence). V shed 4 bases and J 4 bases; nucleotides not matched to a gene: 19.

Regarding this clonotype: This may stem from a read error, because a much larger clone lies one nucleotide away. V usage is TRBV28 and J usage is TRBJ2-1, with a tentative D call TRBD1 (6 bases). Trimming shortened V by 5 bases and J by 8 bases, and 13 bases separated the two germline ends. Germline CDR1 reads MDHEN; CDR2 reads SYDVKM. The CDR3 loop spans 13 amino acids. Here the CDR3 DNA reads TGTGCCAGCAGTCCAAGAGGGGGATATGAGCAGTTCTTC. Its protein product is CASSPRGGYEQFF. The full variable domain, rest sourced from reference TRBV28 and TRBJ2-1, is DVKVTQSSRYLVKRTGEKVFLECVQDMDHENMFWYRQDPGLGLRLIYFSYDVKMKEKGDIPEGYSVSREKKERFSLILESASTNQTSMYLCASSPRGGYEQFFGPGTRLTVL.

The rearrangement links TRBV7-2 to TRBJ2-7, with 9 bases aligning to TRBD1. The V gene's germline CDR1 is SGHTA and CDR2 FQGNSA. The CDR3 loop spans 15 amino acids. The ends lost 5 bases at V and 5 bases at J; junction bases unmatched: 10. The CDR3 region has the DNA TGTGCCAGCAGCGCGCCCGGGACAGGGAGAAACGAGCAGTACTTC. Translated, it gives CASSAPGTGRNEQYF.

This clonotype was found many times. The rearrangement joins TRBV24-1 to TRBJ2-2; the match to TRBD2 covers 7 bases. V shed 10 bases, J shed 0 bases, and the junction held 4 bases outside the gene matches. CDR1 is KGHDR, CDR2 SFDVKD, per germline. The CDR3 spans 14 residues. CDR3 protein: CATGSGSNTGELFF. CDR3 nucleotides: TGTGCCACGGGTAGCGGGTCGAACACCGGGGAGCTGTTTTTT.

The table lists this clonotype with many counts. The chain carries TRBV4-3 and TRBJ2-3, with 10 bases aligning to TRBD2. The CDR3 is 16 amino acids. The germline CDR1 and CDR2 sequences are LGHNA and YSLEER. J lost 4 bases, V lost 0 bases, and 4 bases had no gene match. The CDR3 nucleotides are TGCGCCAGCAGCCAAGACACCGGGACTAGCGCAGATACGCAGTATTTT. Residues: CASSQDTGTSADTQYF.

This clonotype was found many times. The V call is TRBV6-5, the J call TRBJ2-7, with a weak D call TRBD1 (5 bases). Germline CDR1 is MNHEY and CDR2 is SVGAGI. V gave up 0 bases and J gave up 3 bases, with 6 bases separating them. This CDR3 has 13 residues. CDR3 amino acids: CASSYSDSYEQYF. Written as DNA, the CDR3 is TGTGCCAGCAGTTACTCTGACAGCTACGAGCAGTACTTC.

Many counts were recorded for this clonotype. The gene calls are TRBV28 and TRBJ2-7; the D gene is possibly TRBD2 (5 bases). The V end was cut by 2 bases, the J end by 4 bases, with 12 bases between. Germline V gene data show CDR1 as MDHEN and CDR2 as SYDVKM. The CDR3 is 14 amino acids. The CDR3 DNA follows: TGTGCCAGCAGTTTAACGCTGTCGGGGTACGAGCAGTACTTC. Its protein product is CASSLTLSGYEQYF. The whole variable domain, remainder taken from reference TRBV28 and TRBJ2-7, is DVKVTQSSRYLVKRTGEKVFLECVQDMDHENMFWYRQDPGLGLRLIYFSYDVKMKEKGDIPEGYSVSREKKERFSLILESASTNQTSMYLCASSLTLSGYEQYFGPGTRLTVT.

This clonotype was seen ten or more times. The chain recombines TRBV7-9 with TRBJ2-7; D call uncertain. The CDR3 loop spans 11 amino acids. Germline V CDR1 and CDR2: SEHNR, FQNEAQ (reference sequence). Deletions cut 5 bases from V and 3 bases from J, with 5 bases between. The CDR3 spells CASSPIYEQYF. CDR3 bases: TGTGCCAGCAGCCCAATCTACGAGCAGTACTTC.

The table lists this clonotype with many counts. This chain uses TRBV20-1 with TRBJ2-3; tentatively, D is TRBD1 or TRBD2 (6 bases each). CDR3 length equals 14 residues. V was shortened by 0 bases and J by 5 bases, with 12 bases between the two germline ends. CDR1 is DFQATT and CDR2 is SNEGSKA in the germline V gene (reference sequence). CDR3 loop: CSARDYRGQDTQYF. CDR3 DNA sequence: TGCAGTGCTAGAGATTATCGGGGGCAAGATACGCAGTATTTT.

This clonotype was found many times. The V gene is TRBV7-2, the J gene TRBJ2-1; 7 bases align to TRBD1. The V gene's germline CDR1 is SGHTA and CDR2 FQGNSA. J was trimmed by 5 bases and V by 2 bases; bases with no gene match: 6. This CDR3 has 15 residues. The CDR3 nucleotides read TGTGCCAGCAGCTTAAGACAGGGATGGGACAATGAGCAGTTCTTC. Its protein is CASSLRQGWDNEQFF.

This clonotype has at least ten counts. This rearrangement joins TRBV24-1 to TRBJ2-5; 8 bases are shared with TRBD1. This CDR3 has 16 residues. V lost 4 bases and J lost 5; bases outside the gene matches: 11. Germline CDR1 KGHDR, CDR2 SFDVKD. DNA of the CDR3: TGTGCCACCAGTGACACCGACAGGGGAAAGTACGAGACCCAGTACTTC. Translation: CATSDTDRGKYETQYF.